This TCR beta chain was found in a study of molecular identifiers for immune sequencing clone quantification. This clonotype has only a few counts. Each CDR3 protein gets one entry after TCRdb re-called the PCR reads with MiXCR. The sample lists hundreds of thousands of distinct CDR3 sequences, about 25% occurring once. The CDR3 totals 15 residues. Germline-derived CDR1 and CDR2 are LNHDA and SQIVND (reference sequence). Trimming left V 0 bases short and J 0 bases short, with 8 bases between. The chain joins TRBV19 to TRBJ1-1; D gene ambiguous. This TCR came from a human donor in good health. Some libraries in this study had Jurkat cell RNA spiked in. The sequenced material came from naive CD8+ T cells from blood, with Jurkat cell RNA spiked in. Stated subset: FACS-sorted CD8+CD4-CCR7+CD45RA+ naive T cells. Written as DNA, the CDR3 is TGTGCCAGTAGTATAGAAGTTTCTCTGAACACTGAAGCTTTCTTT. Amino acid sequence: CASSIEVSLNTEAFF.